These 19 T cell receptor beta chains were all obtained from the same sample, sequenced in a study of T cell responses to AZD1222 COVID-19 vaccine listed by TCRdb under 2021. What the time point label conveys for this sample: about 28 days (+/-7) after the second vaccine dose. Library prep was done by the immunoSEQ multiplex PCR assay. Here the immuneACCESS table is served through TCRdb, limited to in-frame sequences with V and J called. Missing clones are a known gap in these copies; in checked studies unresolved V genes cover under half, and the rest lacks a known reason. Here the sample has roughly 140,000 clones; 80% to 95% occur a single time. Together, the top ten hold about 3.2% of the sample. The sequenced sample was peripheral blood, obtained 28 days after the second AZD1222 dose. The source is an adult who received the AZD1222 COVID-19 vaccine.

This clone occurred a few times. The rearrangement links TRBV6-5 to TRBJ2-1; D call uncertain. This CDR3 has 15 residues. Per germline, CDR1 MNHEY and CDR2 SVGAGI. The V and J ends lost 6 bases and 0 bases respectively, with 12 bases between them. Here the CDR3 DNA reads TGTGCCAGCAGCCCGGACCAGAGCTCCTACAATGAGCAGTTCTTC. Translation: CASSPDQSSYNEQFF.

The chain joins TRBV12-3 or TRBV12-4 to TRBJ1-2; D is uncertain. V gave up 3 bases and J gave up 3 bases, with 8 bases separating them. CDR3 length equals 13 residues. CDR3: CASSFDLDYGYTF. The CDR3 DNA reads TGTGCCAGCAGTTTCGATCTGGACTATGGCTACACCTTC.

This chain links TRBV18 with TRBJ2-5, with D tentatively TRBD2 (6 bases). This CDR3 has 16 amino acids. Germline V gives CDR1 KGHSH, CDR2 LQKENI. Trimming pared 3 bases from V and 1 base from J, leaving 15 bases between. In nucleotides, the CDR3 is TGTGCCAGCTCACCTTTTCCCGCCGGGAGCCAAGAGACCCAGTACTTC. Protein product: CASSPFPAGSQETQYF.

V is TRBV9 and J is TRBJ2-1, with 16 bases matching TRBD2. The CDR3 is 16 amino acids. The germline gives CDR1 SGDLS, CDR2 YYNGEE. Trimming cost V 3 bases and J 9 bases; bases outside gene matches: 6. DNA for the CDR3: TGTGCCAGCAGCGCCGGGACTAGCGGGAGGGCCGGTGAGCAGTTCTTC. Protein sequence: CASSAGTSGRAGEQFF.

V and J are TRBV7-9 and TRBJ1-3; D might be TRBD1 (5 bases). CDR1 and CDR2 from the germline V gene are SEHNR and FQNEAQ (reference sequence). The CDR3 is 15 amino acids. V was cut by 4 bases and J by 4 bases, with 14 bases left in between. Written as DNA, the CDR3 is TGTGCCAGCAGCTCGACCGGGACCGAAGGAAACACCATATATTTT. Protein sequence: CASSSTGTEGNTIYF.

The V gene is TRBV5-6, the J gene TRBJ1-3, with no clear D. The CDR3 runs to 17 residues. Germline values: CDR1 SGHDT, CDR2 YYEEEE. Trimming left V 1 base short and J 0 bases short, with 14 bases between. This CDR3 is CASSLTAGGNSGNTIYF. Written as DNA, the CDR3 is TGTGCCAGCAGCTTGACGGCCGGCGGCAACTCTGGAAACACCATATATTTT.

This chain joins TRBV5-4 and TRBJ2-2; D call uncertain. The V gene's germline CDR1 is SGHNT and CDR2 YYREEE (reference sequence). V was clipped by 0 bases and J by 0 bases, with 6 bases between them. This CDR3 comprises 15 residues. CDR3 sequence reads: CASSLEQANTGELFF. The CDR3 region has the DNA TGTGCCAGCAGCTTGGAGCAGGCGAACACCGGGGAGCTGTTTTTT.

The V and J genes are TRBV6-2 or TRBV6-3 and TRBJ2-1; D is ambiguous. The CDR3 contains 12 residues. V was pared by 4 bases and J by 9 bases, with 10 bases between. Looked up from germline, CDR1 is MNHEY and CDR2 is SVGEGT. The CDR3 reads CASSSINIEQFF. In DNA form, the CDR3 reads TGTGCCAGCAGTTCCATCAACATTGAGCAGTTCTTC.

This chain joins TRBV19 and TRBJ1-6; D is undetermined. CDR1 and CDR2 from the germline V gene are LNHDA and SQIVND (reference sequence). The CDR3 contains 16 residues. V lost 5 bases and J lost 10, with 21 bases in between. Here the CDR3 DNA reads TGTGCCAGTAGTTTCTCCTTCTCCCTCGCTTCGTCACCCCTCCACTTT. Protein: CASSFSFSLASSPLHF.

This chain joins TRBV7-2 and TRBJ1-1, with D hard to call. Trimming took off 2 bases at V and 5 bases at J, with 9 bases between the two ends. The CDR3 extends over 13 amino acids. CDR1 is SGHTA, CDR2 FQGNSA, per germline. The CDR3 DNA follows: TGTGCCAGCAGCTTAAACGGCTGGACTGAAGCTTTCTTT. It is translated as CASSLNGWTEAFF.

The V call is TRBV25-1, the J call TRBJ1-2, with 7 bases identical to TRBD1. CDR1 and CDR2 from the germline V gene are MGHDK and SYGVNS. CDR3 size: 14 residues. The trim removed 4 bases at V and 8 bases at J, leaving 10 bases unmatched. The CDR3 sequence is CASSVGTAREGYTF. Written as DNA, the CDR3 is TGTGCCAGCAGTGTGGGGACAGCACGGGAAGGCTACACCTTC.

The chain is built from TRBV4-1 and TRBJ1-4; D call uncertain. CDR3 length: 13 residues. Trimming took 1 base from V and 8 from J, leaving 8 bases between them. The germline gives CDR1 MGHRA, CDR2 YSYEKL. The CDR3 spells CASSQVVGEKLFF. The CDR3 DNA reads as TGCGCCAGCAGCCAAGTTGTCGGGGAAAAACTGTTTTTT.

The rearrangement links TRBV18 to TRBJ1-6; 7 bases line up with TRBD1. This CDR3 contains 17 residues. V was pared by 1 base and J by 9 bases, with 12 bases of the junction left unmatched. Germline values: CDR1 KGHSH, CDR2 LQKENI. The CDR3 sequence is CASSPRGAGGLISPLHF. CDR3 sequence (DNA): TGTGCCAGCTCACCACGAGGGGCAGGGGGTCTAATTTCACCCCTCCACTTT.

This chain links TRBV10-3 with TRBJ1-6; 11 bases match TRBD1. Germline values: CDR1 ENHRY, CDR2 SYGVKD. V lost 6 bases, J lost 9 bases, and 4 bases stayed unmatched. This CDR3 comprises 14 residues. CDR3 amino acids: CAIRGQGDGSPLHF. For the CDR3, the DNA is TGTGCCATCAGGGGACAGGGGGACGGTTCACCCCTCCACTTT.

The rearrangement uses TRBV27 and TRBJ1-2; TRBD1 is a possible D gene (5 bases). The CDR3 is 14 amino acids. Germline V gene lookup returns CDR1 MNHEY and CDR2 SMNVEV (reference sequence). V was pared by 2 bases and J by 0 bases, with 7 bases between. The CDR3: CASSLGGANYGYTF. DNA for the CDR3: TGTGCCAGCAGTTTAGGGGGAGCTAACTATGGCTACACCTTC.

The genes are TRBV2 and TRBJ1-2; possible D gene TRBD1, 5 bases. This CDR3 region has 12 residues. V gave up 4 bases and J gave up 7 bases, with 10 bases separating them. Germline loops: CDR1 SNHLY, CDR2 FYNNEI. The CDR3 bases are TGTGCCAGCAGTGGGGGACTCTCTGGCTACACCTTC. Residues: CASSGGLSGYTF.

This chain connects TRBV12-3 or TRBV12-4 to TRBJ1-1, with D possibly matching TRBD1 (6 bases). Trimming removed 6 bases at V and 11 bases at J, with 16 bases between. This CDR3 region has 12 residues. For the CDR3, the DNA is TGTGCCAGCAGCCAGGACAGCCCGGCGGCTTTCTTT. Its protein is CASSQDSPAAFF.

V and J are TRBV27 and TRBJ2-7; 9 nucleotides line up with TRBD2. Germline trimming cut 5 bases from V and 4 bases from J; bases unmatched to any gene: 9. Germline V gene data show CDR1 as MNHEY and CDR2 as SMNVEV (reference sequence). The CDR3 covers 15 residues. CDR3 amino acids: CASSPAGGSQYEQYF. For the CDR3, the DNA is TGTGCCAGCAGTCCAGCGGGAGGCTCCCAATACGAGCAGTACTTC.

In DNA form, the CDR3 reads TGTGCCAGCAGCTTAGAGACTAGCGGCCCCACAGATACGCAGTATTTT. Translating gives CASSLETSGPTDTQYF. This chain links TRBV11-2 with TRBJ2-3; TRBD2 agrees at 9 bases. Losses at the gene ends were 0 bases for V and 2 bases for J; bases not matched to a gene: 3. Germline V gives CDR1 SGHAT, CDR2 FQNNGV. This CDR3 has 16 residues. The variable domain in full, completed from reference TRBV11-2 and TRBJ2-3, reads EAGVAQSPRYKIIEKRQSVAFWCNPISGHATLYWYQQILGQGPKLLIQFQNNGVVDDSQLPKDRFSAERLKGVDSTLKIQPAKLEDSAVYLCASSLETSGPTDTQYFGPGTRLTVL.